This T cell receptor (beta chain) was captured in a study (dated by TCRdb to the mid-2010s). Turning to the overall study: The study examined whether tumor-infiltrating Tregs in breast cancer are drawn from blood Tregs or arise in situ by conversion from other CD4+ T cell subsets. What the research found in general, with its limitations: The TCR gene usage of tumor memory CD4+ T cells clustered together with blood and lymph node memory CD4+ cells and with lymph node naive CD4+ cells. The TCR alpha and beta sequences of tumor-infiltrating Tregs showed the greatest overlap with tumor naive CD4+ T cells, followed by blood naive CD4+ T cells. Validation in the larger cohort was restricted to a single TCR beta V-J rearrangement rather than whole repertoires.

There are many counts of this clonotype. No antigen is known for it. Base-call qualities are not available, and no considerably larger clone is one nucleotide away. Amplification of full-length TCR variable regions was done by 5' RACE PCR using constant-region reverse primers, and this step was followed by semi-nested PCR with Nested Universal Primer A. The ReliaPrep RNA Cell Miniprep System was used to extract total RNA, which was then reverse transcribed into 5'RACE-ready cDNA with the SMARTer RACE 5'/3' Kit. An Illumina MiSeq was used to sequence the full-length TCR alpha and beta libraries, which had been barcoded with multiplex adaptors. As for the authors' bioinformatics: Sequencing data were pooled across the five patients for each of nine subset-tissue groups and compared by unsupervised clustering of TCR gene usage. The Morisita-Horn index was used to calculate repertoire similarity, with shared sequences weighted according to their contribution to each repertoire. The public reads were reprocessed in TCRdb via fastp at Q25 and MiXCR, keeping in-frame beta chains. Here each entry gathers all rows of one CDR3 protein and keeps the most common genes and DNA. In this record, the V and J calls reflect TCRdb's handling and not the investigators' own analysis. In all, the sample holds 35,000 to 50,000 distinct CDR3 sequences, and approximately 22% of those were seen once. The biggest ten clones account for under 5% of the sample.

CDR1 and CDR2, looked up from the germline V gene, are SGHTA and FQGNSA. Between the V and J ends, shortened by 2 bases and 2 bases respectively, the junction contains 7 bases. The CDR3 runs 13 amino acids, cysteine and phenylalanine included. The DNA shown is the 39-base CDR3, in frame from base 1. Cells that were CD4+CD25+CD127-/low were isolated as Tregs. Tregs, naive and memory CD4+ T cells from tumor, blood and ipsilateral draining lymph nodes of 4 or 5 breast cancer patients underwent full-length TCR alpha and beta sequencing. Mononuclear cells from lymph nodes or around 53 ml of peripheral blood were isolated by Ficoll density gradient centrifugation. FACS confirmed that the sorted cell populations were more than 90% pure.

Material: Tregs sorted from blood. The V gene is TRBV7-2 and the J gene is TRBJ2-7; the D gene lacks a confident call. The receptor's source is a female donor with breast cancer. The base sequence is TGTGCCAGCAGCTTAAATGTAGCCTACGAGCAGTACTTC. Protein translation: CASSLNVAYEQYF.